Following are 29 T cell receptor beta chains from one sample sequenced in a study of shared clonotypes between healthy human individuals. Data came from immunoSEQ multiplex PCR; TCRdb stores just in-frame clones and leaves some out. There are about 600,000 clones in the sample; around 97% occur only once, and approximately 0.057% lies in the top ten. The sequencing input was naive CD4+ T cells sorted from blood. Sample subset: CD45RA+ positively selected. The receptors here all came from a woman aged 25 to 39 in good health.

The J gene is TRBJ1-1, the V gene TRBV7-9; D gene ambiguous. CDR3 size: 14 residues. V lost 5 bases and J 7 bases, leaving 17 bases between the germline ends. The V gene's germline CDR1 is SEHNR and CDR2 FQNEAQ (reference sequence). This chain's CDR3 is CASSTFLDTIEAFF. DNA for the CDR3: TGTGCCAGCAGCACCTTCCTCGACACGATTGAAGCTTTCTTT.

This clone was seen a single time. This chain joins TRBV7-2 and TRBJ2-1, with D unresolved. Germline CDR1 reads SGHTA; CDR2 reads FQGNSA. Trimming took 5 bases from V and 4 from J, leaving 15 bases between them. There are 15 residues in the CDR3. CDR3 nucleotide sequence: TGTGCCAGCAGCCCGGGTGGCTCTGTTTACAATGAGCAGTTCTTC. Protein sequence: CASSPGGSVYNEQFF.

V gene TRBV28 combines with J gene TRBJ2-7; D possibly uses TRBD1 or TRBD2 (5 bases each). Trimming stripped 1 base from V and 4 bases from J, with 23 bases between. Germline values: CDR1 MDHEN, CDR2 SYDVKM. This CDR3 has 18 amino acids. The CDR3 here is CASSLSGRWDLGRYEQYF. As DNA, the CDR3 is TGTGCCAGCAGTTTATCGGGAAGGTGGGACCTAGGGCGGTACGAGCAGTACTTC.

The chain is built from TRBV11-3 and TRBJ2-1; 13 nucleotides match TRBD2. The CDR3 has 15 amino acids. V trimming: 5 bases; J trimming: 5 bases; junction bases outside the gene matches: 3. CDR1 is SGHNT and CDR2 is YENEEA in the germline V gene. The CDR3 loop reads CASSLGLAGDNEQFF. CDR3 DNA: TGTGCCAGCAGCCTAGGACTAGCGGGAGACAATGAGCAGTTCTTC. Using reference TRBV11-3 and TRBJ2-1 for the parts outside the CDR3, the full variable domain is EAGVVQSPRYKIIEKKQPVAFWCNPISGHNTLYWYLQNLGQGPELLIRYENEEAVDDSQLPKDRFSAERLKGVDSTLKIQPAELGDSAVYLCASSLGLAGDNEQFFGPGTRLTVL.

This chain links TRBV20-1 with TRBJ1-1; 7 bases match TRBD1. Trimming cost V 6 bases and J 6 bases; bases outside gene matches: 1. The CDR3 covers 10 residues. Per the germline V gene, CDR1 is DFQATT and CDR2 is SNEGSKA (reference sequence). For the CDR3, the DNA is TGCAGTGCCGGGACAGCTGAAGCTTTCTTT. It yields the protein CSAGTAEAFF.

In the case of this clone: This CDR3 is also generated by other DNA sequences in the sample. This sequence joins TRBV2 and TRBJ2-1; D remains unclear. The germline V and J ends were trimmed by 4 bases and 4 bases, with 2 bases remaining between them. Looked up from germline, CDR1 is SNHLY and CDR2 is FYNNEI. The CDR3 runs to 11 residues. The CDR3 nucleotides are TGTGCCAGCAGTGTTTACAATGAGCAGTTCTTC. Protein product: CASSVYNEQFF.

This chain joins TRBV6-1 and TRBJ2-7, with TRBD1 as a possible D gene (5 bases). Trimming cost V 0 bases and J 6 bases, with 15 bases left between them. The CDR3 extends over 15 amino acids. Germline assignment: CDR1 MNHNS and CDR2 SASEGT. The CDR3 coding sequence is TGTGCCAGCAGTGAAGCGCTACCCAGGGTGGCCGAGCAGTACTTC. Its translation: CASSEALPRVAEQYF.

In regard to this clone: Other DNA sequences in this sample translate to the same CDR3. The chain joins TRBV19 to TRBJ2-6; D unresolved. Germline lookup yields CDR1 LNHDA and CDR2 SQIVND (reference sequence). The V end lost 5 bases, the J end lost 1 base, and 3 bases lay between the germline ends. This CDR3 spans 13 amino acids. The CDR3 sequence: CASSQSGANVLTF. CDR3 bases: TGTGCCAGTAGTCAGTCTGGGGCCAACGTCCTGACTTTC.

The rearrangement joins TRBV5-4 to TRBJ2-3; TRBD2 aligns across 7 bases. With 0 bases clipped from V and 1 base from J, the junction kept 8 bases outside the gene matches. The germline gives CDR1 SGHNT, CDR2 YYREEE (reference sequence). The CDR3 loop spans 17 amino acids. In DNA form, the CDR3 reads TGTGCCAGCAGCTTGGGGCGGGAGCGAGGAGGCACAGATACGCAGTATTTT. Protein sequence: CASSLGRERGGTDTQYF.

The rearrangement uses TRBV5-4 and TRBJ1-2; the match to TRBD1 covers 9 bases. This CDR3 is 14 amino acids long. V lost 2 bases, J lost 10 bases, and 9 bases stayed unmatched. Germline V gene data show CDR1 as SGHNT and CDR2 as YYREEE (reference sequence). Here the CDR3 DNA reads TGTGCCAGCAGCTTAGGACAGGGGTCCCTGGACTACACCTTC. Its protein is CASSLGQGSLDYTF.

The chain carries TRBV28 and TRBJ1-1; D is possibly TRBD1 (5 bases). The germline gives CDR1 MDHEN, CDR2 SYDVKM. V gave up 4 bases and J gave up 0 bases, with 9 bases separating them. The CDR3 totals 14 residues. The CDR3: CASSSRALNTEAFF. In DNA, the CDR3 is TGTGCCAGCAGTTCCAGGGCTTTGAACACTGAAGCTTTCTTT. The full variable domain, with the rest looked up from reference TRBV28 and TRBJ1-1, is DVKVTQSSRYLVKRTGEKVFLECVQDMDHENMFWYRQDPGLGLRLIYFSYDVKMKEKGDIPEGYSVSREKKERFSLILESASTNQTSMYLCASSSRALNTEAFFGQGTRLTVV.

This sequence joins TRBV9 and TRBJ2-1, with D possibly being TRBD2 (5 bases). The length of the CDR3 is 11 residues. Germline CDR1 is SGDLS and CDR2 is YYNGEE. V lost 5 bases and J 5 bases, leaving 5 bases between the germline ends. CDR3 DNA: TGTGCCAGCAGGGGAGACAATGAGCAGTTCTTC. Encoded protein: CASRGDNEQFF.

V and J are TRBV7-8 and TRBJ1-1; 8 bases are a match to TRBD1. This CDR3 has 14 residues. CDR1 and CDR2 (germline): SGHVS, FQNEAQ. Trimming removed 4 bases from V and 5 bases from J; junction bases left unmatched: 6. The CDR3 spells CASSYSDRETEAFF. The CDR3 DNA sequence: TGTGCCAGCAGCTACTCGGACAGGGAGACTGAAGCTTTCTTT.

V gene TRBV18 combines with J gene TRBJ1-1; unclear D gene. V was clipped by 3 bases and J by 1 base, with 6 bases between them. The CDR3 loop spans 13 amino acids. CDR1 and CDR2 (germline): KGHSH, LQKENI. CDR3 in DNA: TGTGCCAGCTCACCGTACAGGAACACTGAAGCTTTCTTT. This gives the protein CASSPYRNTEAFF.

This chain links TRBV5-5 with TRBJ2-1; D may be TRBD1 (5 bases). There are 14 residues in the CDR3. The V gene's germline CDR1 is SGHKS and CDR2 YYEKEE (reference sequence). The V end lost 5 bases, the J end lost 7 bases, and 16 bases lay between the germline ends. The CDR3: CASSLPKGRNEQFF. The CDR3 DNA reads TGTGCCAGCAGTTTGCCGAAGGGGCGGAATGAGCAGTTCTTC.

This chain connects TRBV28 to TRBJ2-1; D uncertain. V lost 3 bases, J lost 4 bases, and 16 bases lay in between. Germline V gene data show CDR1 as MDHEN and CDR2 as SYDVKM. The CDR3 consists of 16 residues. The CDR3 is CASSFRGRVAYNEQFF. The CDR3 DNA sequence: TGTGCCAGCAGTTTTAGAGGAAGGGTTGCGTACAATGAGCAGTTCTTC.

The chain employs TRBV5-1 and TRBJ2-7; D not resolved. V shed 0 bases and J shed 0 bases, with 4 bases lying between them. The CDR3 totals 13 residues. The germline V gene encodes CDR1 SGHRS and CDR2 YFSETQ. DNA of the CDR3: TGCGCCAGCAGCTTGGACAACTCCTACGAGCAGTACTTC. Amino acid sequence: CASSLDNSYEQYF.

The rearrangement joins TRBV2 to TRBJ2-1, with 8 bases that match TRBD1. Germline trimming cut 3 bases from V and 4 bases from J; bases unmatched to any gene: 2. Germline V lookup: CDR1 SNHLY, CDR2 FYNNEI. This CDR3 comprises 14 residues. CDR3 sequence (DNA): TGTGCCAGCAGTGAGGGACAGGAGTACAATGAGCAGTTCTTC. Its translation: CASSEGQEYNEQFF.

This clone was found once. This chain joins TRBV5-1 and TRBJ1-1; D call uncertain. The CDR3 has 16 amino acids. Trimming removed 0 bases from V and 0 bases from J, with 12 bases in between. Germline V CDR1 and CDR2: SGHRS, YFSETQ. The CDR3 is CASSLVPGALNTEAFF. The CDR3, as DNA: TGCGCCAGCAGCTTGGTTCCAGGCGCTTTGAACACTGAAGCTTTCTTT.

Regarding this clone: The identical CDR3 is also encoded by other nucleotide sequences in the sample. The chain carries TRBV28 and TRBJ1-2, with D hard to call. CDR1 and CDR2 from the germline V gene are MDHEN and SYDVKM. V lost 3 bases and J 6 bases, leaving 11 bases between the germline ends. CDR3 length equals 13 residues. The CDR3: CASSLSGEDGYTF. In DNA form, the CDR3 reads TGTGCCAGCAGTTTGTCCGGTGAAGATGGCTACACCTTC.

This clone occurred a few times. The V gene is TRBV5-1, the J gene TRBJ2-1; 12 positions agree with TRBD2. Germline assignment: CDR1 SGHRS and CDR2 YFSETQ. The CDR3 contains 17 residues. The ends lost 0 bases at V and 9 bases at J; junction bases unmatched: 10. The CDR3 DNA follows: TGCGCCAGCAGCTTGGCCGAGGGGCTAGCGGGAGGGCGTGAGCAGTTCTTC. Encoded protein: CASSLAEGLAGGREQFF.

The CDR3 region has the DNA TGTGCCAGCAGCTTATTAGGGGACTATGGCTACACCTTC. Protein sequence: CASSLLGDYGYTF. This chain links TRBV13 with TRBJ1-2; a weak D match, TRBD1 (5 bases). Germline CDR1 and CDR2: PRHDT and FYEKMQ (reference sequence). V lost 2 bases and J lost 3, with 7 bases in between. There are 13 residues in the CDR3. Combining the CDR3 with reference TRBV13 and TRBJ1-2 gives the whole variable domain AAGVIQSPRHLIKEKRETATLKCYPIPRHDTVYWYQQGPGQDPQFLISFYEKMQSDKGSIPDRFSAQQFSDYHSELNMSSLELGDSALYFCASSLLGDYGYTFGSGTRLTVV.

The V and J genes are TRBV2 and TRBJ2-3; the D is unclear. Germline CDR1 and CDR2: SNHLY and FYNNEI. The CDR3 loop spans 15 amino acids. Trimming left V 6 bases short and J 4 bases short, with 17 bases between. The CDR3 DNA reads TGTGCCAGCAGCGTCGTGGGGTCGGTCGCAGATACGCAGTATTTT. Its protein is CASSVVGSVADTQYF.

The chain employs TRBV5-1 and TRBJ1-3; unclear D gene. The CDR3 has 16 residues. Germline-derived CDR1 and CDR2 are SGHRS and YFSETQ. V shed 1 base and J shed 0 bases, with 11 bases lying between them. The CDR3 bases are TGCGCCAGCAGCTTGTCGCCGGGCGCCTCTGGAAACACCATATATTTT. It yields the protein CASSLSPGASGNTIYF.

The chain has TRBV25-1 and TRBJ2-1, with 7 bases fitting TRBD1. Trimming took 7 bases from V and 1 from J; bases not matched to a gene: 7. The germline CDR1 and CDR2 sequences are MGHDK and SYGVNS. The CDR3 is 15 residues long. This CDR3 reads CASKPTRGSYNEQFF. The DNA of the CDR3 is TGTGCCAGCAAACCTACCAGGGGGTCCTACAATGAGCAGTTCTTC.

The chain links TRBV6-5 to TRBJ2-5; D call uncertain. The germline V gene has CDR1 MNHEY and CDR2 SVGAGI. The CDR3 runs 15 residues. V lost 2 bases and J 1 base, leaving 11 bases between the germline ends. The CDR3, as DNA: TGTGCCAGCAGTTACACGGGCTCCGGCCAAGAGACCCAGTACTTC. Its protein is CASSYTGSGQETQYF.

This chain connects TRBV7-2 to TRBJ1-2, with 8 bases lining up with TRBD1. The CDR3 sequence is 15 residues long. In germline, CDR1 is SGHTA, CDR2 FQGNSA. J was trimmed by 8 bases and V by 8 bases; bases with no gene match: 16. The CDR3 DNA sequence: TGTGCCAGCTCGCGATGGGGACAGGTCGTCCAAGGCTACACCTTC. This translates into CASSRWGQVVQGYTF.

This chain joins TRBV4-1 and TRBJ2-1; 10 bases fit TRBD2. Trimming removed 1 base from V and 5 bases from J; junction bases left unmatched: 5. CDR3 length: 16 residues. CDR1 is MGHRA, CDR2 YSYEKL, per germline. The CDR3 DNA reads as TGCGCCAGCAGCCAAGGGCGACTAGCGGGTGACAATGAGCAGTTCTTC. As protein: CASSQGRLAGDNEQFF.

The chain combines TRBV28 with TRBJ2-7; D unresolved. From germline, CDR1 is MDHEN and CDR2 SYDVKM. V lost 8 bases to trimming and J lost 2 bases, with 13 bases between them. This CDR3 spans 13 amino acids. In nucleotides, the CDR3 is TGTGCCAGCCTTTCACCTCCAACCTACGAGCAGTACTTC. Its translation: CASLSPPTYEQYF.